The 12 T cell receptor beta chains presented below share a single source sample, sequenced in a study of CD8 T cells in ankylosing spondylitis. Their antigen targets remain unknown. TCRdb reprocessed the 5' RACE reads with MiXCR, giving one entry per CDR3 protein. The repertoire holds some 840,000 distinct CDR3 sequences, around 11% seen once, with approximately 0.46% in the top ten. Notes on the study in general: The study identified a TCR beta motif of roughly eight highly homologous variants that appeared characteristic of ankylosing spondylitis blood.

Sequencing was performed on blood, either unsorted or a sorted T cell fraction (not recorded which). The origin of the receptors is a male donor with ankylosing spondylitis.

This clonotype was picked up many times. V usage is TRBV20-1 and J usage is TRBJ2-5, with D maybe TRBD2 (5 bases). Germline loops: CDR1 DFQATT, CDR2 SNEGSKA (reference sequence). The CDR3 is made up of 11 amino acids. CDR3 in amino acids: CSGEERETQYF. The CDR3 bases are TGCAGCGGGGAAGAACGAGAGACCCAGTACTTC.

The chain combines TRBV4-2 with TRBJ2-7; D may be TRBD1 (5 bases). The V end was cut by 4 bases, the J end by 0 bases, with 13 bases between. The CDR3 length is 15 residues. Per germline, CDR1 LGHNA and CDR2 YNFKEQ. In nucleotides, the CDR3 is TGTGCCAGCAGCCCGCGACAGTACTACTCCTACGAGCAGTACTTC. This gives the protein CASSPRQYYSYEQYF.

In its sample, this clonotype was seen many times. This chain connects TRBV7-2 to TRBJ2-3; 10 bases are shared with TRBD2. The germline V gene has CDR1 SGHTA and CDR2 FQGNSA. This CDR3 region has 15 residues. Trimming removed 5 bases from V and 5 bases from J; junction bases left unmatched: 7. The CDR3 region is CASSGTSGVGDTQYF. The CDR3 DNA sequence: TGTGCCAGCAGCGGAACTAGCGGGGTAGGAGATACGCAGTATTTT.

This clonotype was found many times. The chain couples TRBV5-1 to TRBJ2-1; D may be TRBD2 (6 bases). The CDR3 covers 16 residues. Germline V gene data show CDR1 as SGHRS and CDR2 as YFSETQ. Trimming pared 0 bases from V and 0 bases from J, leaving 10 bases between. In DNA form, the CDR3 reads TGCGCCAGCAGCTTGGCCGGGAGTGCCTCCTACAATGAGCAGTTCTTC. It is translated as CASSLAGSASYNEQFF.

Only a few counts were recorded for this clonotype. This chain's CDR3 is CARGPGAVGLLPYSNQPQHF. CDR3 in DNA: TGTGCCAGGGGTCCCGGGGCTGTAGGACTTTTGCCCTATAGCAATCAGCCCCAGCATTTT. This chain uses TRBV6-2 or TRBV6-3 with TRBJ1-5; perhaps TRBD1 as D (5 bases). This CDR3 has 20 residues. Germline CDR1 and CDR2: MNHEY and SVGEGT. V was cut by 9 bases and J by 0 bases, with 30 bases left in between.

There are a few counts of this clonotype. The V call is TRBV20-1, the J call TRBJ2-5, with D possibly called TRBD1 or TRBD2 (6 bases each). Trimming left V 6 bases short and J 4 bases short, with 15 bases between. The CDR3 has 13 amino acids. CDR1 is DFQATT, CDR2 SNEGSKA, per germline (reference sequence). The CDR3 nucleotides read TGCAGTGCAGGGGGGTCTTTAGGAGAGACCCAGTACTTC. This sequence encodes CSAGGSLGETQYF.

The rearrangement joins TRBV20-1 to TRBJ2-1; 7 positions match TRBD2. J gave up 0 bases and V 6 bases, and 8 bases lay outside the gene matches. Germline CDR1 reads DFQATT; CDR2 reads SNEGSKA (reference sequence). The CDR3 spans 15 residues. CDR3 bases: TGCAGTGCCAGTAGCGGGTCCAGCTCCTACAATGAGCAGTTCTTC. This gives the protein CSASSGSSSYNEQFF.

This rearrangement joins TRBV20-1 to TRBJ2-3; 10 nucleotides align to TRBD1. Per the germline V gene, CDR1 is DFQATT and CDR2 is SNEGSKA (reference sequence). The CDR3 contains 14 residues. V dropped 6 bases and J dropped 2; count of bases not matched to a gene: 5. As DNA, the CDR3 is TGCAGTGCCGACGGGACAGGGGACACAGATACGCAGTATTTT. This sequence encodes CSADGTGDTDTQYF.

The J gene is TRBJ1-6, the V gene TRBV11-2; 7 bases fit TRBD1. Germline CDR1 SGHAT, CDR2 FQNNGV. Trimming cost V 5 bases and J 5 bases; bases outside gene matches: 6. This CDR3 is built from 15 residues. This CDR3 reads CASSTHRGDNSPLHF. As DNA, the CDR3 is TGTGCCAGCAGCACACACAGGGGAGATAATTCACCCCTCCACTTT.

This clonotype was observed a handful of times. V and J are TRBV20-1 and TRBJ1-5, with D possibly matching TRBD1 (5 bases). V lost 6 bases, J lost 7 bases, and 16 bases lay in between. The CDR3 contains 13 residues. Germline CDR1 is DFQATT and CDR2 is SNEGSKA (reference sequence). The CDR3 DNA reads TGCAGTGCCTATGGAGGGAGGGACCAGCCCCAGCATTTT. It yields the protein CSAYGGRDQPQHF.

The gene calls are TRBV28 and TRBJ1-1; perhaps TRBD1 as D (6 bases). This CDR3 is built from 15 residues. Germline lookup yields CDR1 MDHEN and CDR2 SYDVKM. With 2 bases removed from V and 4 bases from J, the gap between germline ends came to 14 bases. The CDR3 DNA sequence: TGTGCCAGCAGTTTACTAGGGGGGCCCAGCACTGAAGCTTTCTTT. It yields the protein CASSLLGGPSTEAFF.

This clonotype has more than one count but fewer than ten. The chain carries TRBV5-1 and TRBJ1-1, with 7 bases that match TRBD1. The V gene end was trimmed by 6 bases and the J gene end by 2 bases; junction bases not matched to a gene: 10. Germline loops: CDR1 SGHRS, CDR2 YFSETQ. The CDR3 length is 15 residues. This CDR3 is CASTTGTELNTEAFF. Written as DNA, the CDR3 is TGCGCCAGCACCACCGGGACAGAGCTAAACACTGAAGCTTTCTTT.